These T cell receptor beta chains were read from a single sample in a study of blood T cell repertoires in COVID-19. This table comes from immunoSEQ multiplex PCR, and its TCRdb copy is limited to in-frame clones, with some not included. The table includes around 28,000 clones, around 90% detected once. Sequencing was carried out using peripheral blood. The origin of the receptors is a human donor in a cohort sampled during active COVID-19. CDR3s include the opening cysteine and the closing phenylalanine or tryptophan. Fields, in order: J gene, D gene, clone size, V gene, CDR3 protein, CDR3 DNA. D genes are given only for firm matches. For some rows the clone size is stated as once, few or many, or as a class when expanded; others skip it.

TRBJ2-7	NA	NA	TRBV5-4	CASSLIAGQSSYEQYF	TGTGCCAGCAGCTTGATCGCAGGCCAGAGCTCCTACGAGCAGTACTTC
TRBJ2-1	TRBD1	NA	TRBV7-8	CASTISQGAAYNEQFF	TGTGCCAGCACCATCTCACAGGGGGCTGCCTACAATGAGCAGTTCTTC
TRBJ1-3	NA	NA	TRBV4-3	CASSQVPFPRPGNTIYF	TGCGCCAGCAGCCAAGTCCCCTTCCCCCGTCCTGGAAACACCATATATTTT
TRBJ1-1	NA	NA	TRBV3-1/TRBV3-2	CASSQLIQGEAEAFF	TGTGCCAGCAGCCAGTTGATACAGGGTGAGGCTGAAGCTTTCTTT
TRBJ2-7	TRBD1	NA	TRBV28	CASSLARDRGPYEQYF	TGTGCCAGCAGTTTGGCTCGGGACAGGGGCCCCTACGAGCAGTACTTC
TRBJ2-1	NA	NA	TRBV5-1	CASSPLGSRGGESSYNEQFF	TGCGCCAGCAGCCCCCTCGGGAGTAGAGGGGGCGAAAGCTCCTACAATGAGCAGTTCTTC
TRBJ2-2	NA	once	TRBV4-1	CASSQVVTGELFF	TGCGCCAGCAGCCAAGTAGTAACCGGGGAGCTGTTTTTT
TRBJ2-3	TRBD1	NA	TRBV11-2	CASSLATGGGTDTQYF	TGTGCCAGCAGCTTAGCGACAGGGGGGGGCACAGATACGCAGTATTTT
TRBJ1-1	NA	NA	TRBV11-2	CASSLVGEAFF	TGTGCCAGCAGCTTGGTCGGGGAAGCTTTCTTT
TRBJ1-6	NA	once	TRBV7-6	CASSLAGGAGRGPSPLHF	TGTGCCAGCAGCTTAGCGGGAGGGGCGGGAAGAGGACCTTCACCCCTCCACTTT
TRBJ1-5	NA	NA	TRBV7-9	CASSPDWNQPQHF	TGTGCCAGCAGCCCCGACTGGAATCAGCCCCAGCATTTT
TRBJ1-5	NA	NA	TRBV6-5	CASSPGGVGQPQHF	TGTGCCAGCAGCCCGGGGGGGGTCGGGCAGCCCCAGCATTTT
TRBJ1-2	TRBD1	NA	TRBV9	CASSVVGGQGAGGYTF	TGTGCCAGCAGCGTAGTGGGAGGACAGGGGGCGGGAGGCTACACCTTC
TRBJ1-6	NA	NA	TRBV12-5	CASGFSGRGSPLHF	TGTGCTAGTGGTTTTTCGGGGAGGGGTTCACCCCTCCACTTT
TRBJ1-6	NA	NA	TRBV7-8	CASSLGRGESPLHF	TGTGCCAGCAGCTTAGGTCGTGGGGAGTCACCCCTCCACTTT
TRBJ2-1	TRBD2	NA	TRBV2	CASSERGVLTYNEQFF	TGTGCCAGCAGTGAACGGGGGGTATTAACCTACAATGAGCAGTTCTTC
TRBJ2-1	NA	few	TRBV9	CASSVDGFPSSYNEQFF	TGTGCCAGCAGCGTAGACGGTTTTCCGAGCTCCTACAATGAGCAGTTCTTC
TRBJ2-1	TRBD1	NA	TRBV5-6	CASSLRQGANEQFF	TGTGCCAGCAGCTTGCGACAGGGCGCCAATGAGCAGTTCTTC
TRBJ2-1	NA	NA	TRBV18	CASSPRRGNEQFF	TGTGCCAGCTCACCCCGTCGGGGGAATGAGCAGTTCTTC
TRBJ2-4	TRBD2	once	TRBV19	CASSILAGGSKNIQYF	TGTGCCAGTAGTATACTAGCGGGGGGCTCCAAAAACATTCAGTACTTC
TRBJ2-2	NA	NA	TRBV3-1/TRBV3-2	CASSPSLQQRHTGELFF	TGTGCCAGCAGCCCCTCCCTACAACAGAGACACACCGGGGAGCTGTTTTTT
TRBJ2-3	TRBD2	NA	TRBV20-1	CSASSSGGAGNTQYF	TGCAGTGCTAGTTCAAGCGGGGGGGCAGGAAATACGCAGTATTTT
TRBJ2-3	NA	NA	TRBV6-4	CASSEPPYGTQYF	TGTGCCAGCAGTGAACCTCCCTATGGTACGCAGTATTTT
TRBJ2-1	TRBD2	NA	TRBV5-6	CASSWGLAGVEQFF	TGTGCCAGCAGCTGGGGACTAGCGGGGGTTGAGCAGTTCTTC
TRBJ1-1	NA	NA	TRBV6-6	CASSRTVGAFF	TGTGCCAGCAGCAGGACAGTCGGAGCTTTCTTT
TRBJ1-2	NA	NA	TRBV12-3/TRBV12-4	CASSPRAGYGYTF	TGTGCCAGCAGTCCCAGGGCTGGCTATGGCTACACCTTC
TRBJ2-7	TRBD2	NA	TRBV4-3	CASSQLAGGPREQYF	TGCGCCAGCAGCCAGCTAGCGGGGGGGCCGCGTGAGCAGTACTTC
TRBJ1-2	TRBD1	NA	TRBV23-1	CASSHRTGWGF	TGCGCCAGCAGTCACCGGACAGGGTGGGGCTTC
TRBJ2-2	TRBD1	NA	TRBV5-1	CASSPGQGPTGELFF	TGCGCCAGCAGCCCGGGACAGGGACCCACCGGGGAGCTGTTTTTT
TRBJ2-7	TRBD2	NA	TRBV6-5	CASRPSSGGLYEQYF	TGTGCCAGCAGACCCTCTAGCGGGGGGCTATACGAGCAGTACTTC
TRBJ1-3	NA	NA	TRBV18	CASSLDSSGNTIYF	TGTGCCAGCTCACTTGACAGCTCTGGAAACACCATATATTTT
TRBJ2-7	NA	NA	TRBV5-1	CASSFTGTYEQYF	TGCGCCAGCAGCTTCACGGGGACCTACGAGCAGTACTTC
TRBJ1-2	NA	NA	TRBV6-5	CASSYYPQGYYGYTF	TGTGCCAGCAGTTACTACCCACAGGGCTACTATGGCTACACCTTC
TRBJ1-2	TRBD1	NA	TRBV18	CASSPGQPGYTF	TGTGCCAGCTCACCGGGACAGCCGGGCTACACCTTC
TRBJ2-2	NA	NA	TRBV27	CASRPTSNTGELFF	TGTGCCAGCCGGCCGACATCGAACACCGGGGAGCTGTTTTTT
TRBJ1-2	NA	NA	TRBV9	CASSVEAYGYTF	TGTGCCAGCAGCGTAGAAGCCTATGGCTACACCTTC
TRBJ1-5	TRBD1	NA	TRBV6-2/TRBV6-3	CASSGIPGQIGLGNQPQHF	TGTGCCAGCAGCGGAATACCGGGACAGATCGGTCTTGGCAATCAGCCCCAGCATTTT
TRBJ2-2	TRBD1	once	TRBV24-1	CATGAGTGGMNGELFF	TGTGCCACAGGGGCCGGGACAGGGGGCATGAACGGGGAGCTGTTTTTT
TRBJ2-5	TRBD1	NA	TRBV29-1	CSVEEDRGPEETQYF	TGCAGCGTTGAAGAGGACAGGGGGCCTGAGGAGACCCAGTACTTC
TRBJ2-1	NA	NA	TRBV6-5	CASSDGGVNYNEQFF	TGTGCCAGCAGCGACGGAGGGGTAAACTACAATGAGCAGTTCTTC
TRBJ2-3	NA	NA	TRBV2	CASSYTDTQYF	TGTGCCAGCAGTTACACAGATACGCAGTATTTT
TRBJ1-2	TRBD1	NA	TRBV3-1/TRBV3-2	CASSQQDRVGYTF	TGTGCCAGCAGCCAACAGGACAGGGTAGGCTACACCTTC
TRBJ1-1	NA	NA	TRBV19	CASSSSGVGNTEAFF	TGTGCCAGTAGTTCATCGGGGGTAGGGAACACTGAAGCTTTCTTT
TRBJ2-2	NA	NA	TRBV23-1	CASSLSGSSGELFF	TGCGCCAGCAGTCTGTCAGGCTCCAGCGGGGAGCTGTTTTTT
TRBJ1-2	TRBD1	NA	TRBV3-1/TRBV3-2	CASRGTGEGYTF	TGTGCCAGCCGGGGGACAGGGGAAGGCTACACCTTC
TRBJ2-7	TRBD1	once	TRBV5-1	CASRAETGSYEQYF	TGCGCCAGCAGGGCCGAGACAGGGTCCTACGAGCAGTACTTC
TRBJ2-1	NA	few	TRBV6-2/TRBV6-3	CASSYLAGSEQFF	TGTGCCAGCAGTTATCTCGCCGGTAGTGAGCAGTTCTTC
TRBJ2-5	TRBD1	NA	TRBV6-6	CASSYTGQGEETQYF	TGTGCCAGCAGTTATACTGGCCAGGGGGAAGAGACCCAGTACTTC
TRBJ2-1	NA	NA	TRBV6-2/TRBV6-3	CASSYSSLYNEQFF	TGTGCCAGCAGTTACTCGTCGCTATACAATGAGCAGTTCTTC
TRBJ1-1	NA	NA	TRBV5-1	CASSLNPGNFIPEAFF	TGCGCCAGCAGCTTGAACCCAGGGAACTTTATCCCTGAAGCTTTCTTT
TRBJ2-3	NA	once	TRBV5-1	CASSFNIGGNTDTQYF	TGCGCCAGCAGCTTTAATATCGGGGGTAACACAGATACGCAGTATTTT
TRBJ2-1	TRBD2	NA	TRBV30	CAWTGSGNEQFF	TGTGCCTGGACTGGTAGCGGGAATGAGCAGTTCTTC
TRBJ1-2	NA	NA	TRBV15	CATSRGQGGAGYTF	TGTGCCACCAGCAGAGGCCAGGGCGGTGCTGGCTACACCTTC
TRBJ2-1	TRBD2	NA	TRBV7-9	CASRRKAGVNEQFF	TGTGCCAGCAGAAGAAAAGCGGGGGTCAATGAGCAGTTCTTC
TRBJ1-2	TRBD1	NA	TRBV5-1	CASSQPGQGPSDGYTF	TGCGCCAGCAGCCAGCCGGGACAGGGCCCGTCTGATGGCTACACCTTC
TRBJ1-6	TRBD1	NA	TRBV9	CASSVEGQKNSPLHF	TGTGCCAGCAGCGTAGAGGGACAGAAAAATTCACCCCTCCACTTT
TRBJ1-2	NA	NA	TRBV21-1	CASSTGRGKANYGYTF	TGTGCCAGCAGCACAGGCAGGGGAAAAGCTAACTATGGCTACACCTTC